Following are 4 T cell receptor beta chains from one sample sequenced in a study of T cells in Graves' hyperthyroidism and ophthalmopathy (dated by TCRdb to the late 2010s). The library was made by multiplex PCR. Instrument used: Illumina HiSeq 2000. Amplification of TCR beta CDR3 regions was carried out from RNA transcripts. A first-round RT-PCR of the TCR CDR3 used the HTBI primer set with the Qiagen OneStep RT-PCR kit. TCRdb ran its own pipeline on the public reads, namely fastp trimming at Q25 and MiXCR clone calling, and kept in-frame beta chains. Merged by CDR3 protein, the rows form single entries marked with the most common genes and DNA. The sample data list fewer than 800,000 distinct CDR3 sequences, and 15% to 20% of these were observed just once. The top ten clonotypes cover under 9.5% of the sample. Sequencing was done on a sample of blood. The receptors were sampled from a man between 18 and 29 years old with Graves' hyperthyroidism.

V is TRBV7-2 and J is TRBJ1-5; no definite D call. CDR3 length: 12 residues. Germline V gene data show CDR1 as SGHTA and CDR2 as FQGNSA. Deletions cut 5 bases from V and 3 bases from J, with 5 bases between. The CDR3 is CASSALNQPQHF. CDR3 bases: TGTGCCAGCAGCGCCCTCAATCAGCCCCAGCATTTT.

CDR3 sequence: CASSQDTGVEQYF. DNA of the CDR3: TGCGCCAGCAGCCAAGATACCGGGGTCGAGCAGTACTTC. The chain is built from TRBV4-1 and TRBJ2-7, with D perhaps matching TRBD2 (5 bases). CDR3 size: 13 residues. V shed 0 bases and J shed 6 bases, with 9 bases lying between them. Germline V gives CDR1 MGHRA, CDR2 YSYEKL.

This clonotype was seen repeatedly, ten times or more. This rearrangement joins TRBV28 to TRBJ2-1; 9 nucleotides agree with TRBD2. Germline loops: CDR1 MDHEN, CDR2 SYDVKM. The CDR3 spans 17 residues. J gave up 3 bases and V 6 bases, and 12 bases lay outside the gene matches. CDR3 coding DNA: TGTGCCAGCAGCCCTCCGCCGGGACTAGCTTACTACAATGAGCAGTTCTTC. This gives the protein CASSPPPGLAYYNEQFF.

The sample holds many counts of this clonotype. The genes are TRBV24-1 and TRBJ2-3; 7 bases align to TRBD2. Germline V gene lookup returns CDR1 KGHDR and CDR2 SFDVKD. J was trimmed by 0 bases and V by 3 bases; bases with no gene match: 14. The CDR3 runs 19 residues. The CDR3 coding sequence is TGTGCCACCAGTGATACGACGGGGCTAACGGGAGGCAGCACAGATACGCAGTATTTT. Translation gives CATSDTTGLTGGSTDTQYF.